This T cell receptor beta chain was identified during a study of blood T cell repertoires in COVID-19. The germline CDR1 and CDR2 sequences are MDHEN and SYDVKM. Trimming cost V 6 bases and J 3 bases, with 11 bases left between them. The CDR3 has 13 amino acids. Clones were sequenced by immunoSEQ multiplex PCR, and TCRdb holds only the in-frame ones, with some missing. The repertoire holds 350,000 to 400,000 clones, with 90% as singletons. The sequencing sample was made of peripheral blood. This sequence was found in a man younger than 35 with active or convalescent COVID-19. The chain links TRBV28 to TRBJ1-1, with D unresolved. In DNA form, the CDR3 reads TGTGCCAGCAGCTCCACACCTTACACTGAAGCTTTCTTT. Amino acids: CASSSTPYTEAFF.